Shown below are 25 T cell receptor beta chains from a single sample sequenced in a study of cytomegalovirus exposure and HLA in healthy donors. PCR employed 60 Vbeta and 13 Jbeta primers. The repertoire was sequenced with immunoSEQ multiplex PCR; TCRdb's copy has only in-frame clones and lacks some. This sample has roughly 150,000 clones, with 70% to 80% found just once. Sequencing input: PBMCs. The origin of the receptors is a woman aged 60-75 years in good health and CMV-seropositive.

The chain combines TRBV2 with TRBJ2-1; 9 nucleotides line up with TRBD1. After removal of 4 bases from V and 2 bases from J, the junction contained 3 bases not matched to a gene. CDR3 size: 15 residues. Per germline, CDR1 SNHLY and CDR2 FYNNEI. The DNA of the CDR3 is TGTGCCAGCAGTGTCCGGGACAGGGCCTACAATGAGCAGTTCTTC. Protein: CASSVRDRAYNEQFF. Looking up the rest from reference TRBV2 and TRBJ2-1 gives the full variable domain: EPEVTQTPSHQVTQMGQEVILRCVPISNHLYFYWYRQILGQKVEFLVSFYNNEISEKSEIFDDQFSVERPDGSNFTLKIRSTKLEDSAMYFCASSVRDRAYNEQFFGPGTRLTVL.

This clone was recorded a few times. This CDR3 reads CASSLGISWQDTQYF. The CDR3 coding sequence is TGTGCCAGCAGCTTAGGGATTAGCTGGCAGGATACGCAGTATTTT. The chain uses TRBV7-2 and TRBJ2-3; D unresolved. V lost 1 base and J 6 bases, leaving 14 bases between the germline ends. The CDR3 covers 15 residues. Germline V gene data show CDR1 as SGHTA and CDR2 as FQGNSA.

This clone came up once. The chain has TRBV5-6 and TRBJ1-1; the match to TRBD1 covers 7 bases. V was clipped by 0 bases and J by 0 bases; unmatched bases: 11. CDR1 is SGHDT, CDR2 YYEEEE, per germline. The CDR3 runs to 18 residues. Here the CDR3 reads CASSLGLMAGGMNTEAFF. CDR3 bases: TGTGCCAGCAGCTTGGGTTTAATGGCAGGGGGAATGAACACTGAAGCTTTCTTT. The full variable domain, with the rest looked up from reference TRBV5-6 and TRBJ1-1, is DAGVTQSPTHLIKTRGQQVTLRCSPKSGHDTVSWYQQALGQGPQFIFQYYEEEERQRGNFPDRFSGHQFPNYSSELNVNALLLGDSALYLCASSLGLMAGGMNTEAFFGQGTRLTVV.

This chain uses TRBV28 with TRBJ1-5, with 9 bases lining up with TRBD1. This CDR3 comprises 15 residues. The germline CDR1 and CDR2 sequences are MDHEN and SYDVKM. The V and J ends lost 5 bases and 3 bases, in that order; junction bases with no gene match: 5. The CDR3: CASSGTGSYNQPQHF. DNA for the CDR3: TGTGCCAGCAGTGGGACAGGGAGTTACAATCAGCCCCAGCATTTT.

The chain employs TRBV30 and TRBJ2-2; D might be TRBD2 (6 bases). Germline lookup yields CDR1 GTSNPN and CDR2 SVGIG (reference sequence). The CDR3 has 14 residues. V was pared by 2 bases and J by 1 base, with 8 bases between. The CDR3 is CAWSIGGNTGELFF. CDR3 sequence (DNA): TGTGCCTGGAGTATCGGGGGGAACACCGGGGAGCTGTTTTTT.

Only one count was recorded for this clone. CDR3 residues: CASRQSTDTQYF. The DNA of the CDR3 is TGTGCCAGCCGACAGAGCACAGATACGCAGTATTTT. J is TRBJ2-3 and V is TRBV6-1; tentatively, D is TRBD1 (5 bases). CDR1 and CDR2 (germline): MNHNS, SASEGT. This CDR3 has 12 amino acids. The V and J ends lost 8 bases and 0 bases respectively, with 6 bases between them.

The chain is built from TRBV9 and TRBJ1-2; 9 nucleotides match TRBD1. J was trimmed by 5 bases and V by 3 bases; bases with no gene match: 11. The CDR3 extends over 16 amino acids. Germline loops: CDR1 SGDLS, CDR2 YYNGEE. CDR3 in amino acids: CASSAQGANSIYGYTF. CDR3 coding DNA: TGTGCCAGCAGCGCACAGGGGGCTAATTCGATATATGGCTACACCTTC.

This clone was found a few times. This rearrangement joins TRBV7-2 to TRBJ1-4; the match to TRBD1 covers 10 bases. The CDR3 sequence is 15 residues long. V gave up 6 bases and J gave up 8 bases; unmatched junction bases: 9. Germline lookup yields CDR1 SGHTA and CDR2 FQGNSA. The CDR3 reads CASRSRDRGTEKLFF. The CDR3, as DNA: TGTGCCAGCAGGTCCCGGGACAGGGGAACGGAAAAACTGTTTTTT.

Only a few counts were recorded for this clone. Other DNA sequences in this sample translate to the same CDR3. This chain links TRBV7-2 with TRBJ2-3, with 11 bases aligning to TRBD2. Per germline, CDR1 SGHTA and CDR2 FQGNSA. After removal of 4 bases from V and 3 bases from J, the junction contained 3 bases not matched to a gene. This CDR3 has 15 residues. CDR3 nucleotides: TGTGCCAGCAGCTCTTCTAGCGGGAGGACAGATACGCAGTATTTT. Its translation: CASSSSSGRTDTQYF.

The J gene is TRBJ2-7, the V gene TRBV10-3; possibly TRBD1 for D (5 bases). CDR1 is ENHRY and CDR2 is SYGVKD in the germline V gene. The CDR3 covers 14 residues. V was pared by 5 bases and J by 5 bases, with 16 bases between. CDR3 loop: CAISQGTPEDEQYF. CDR3 bases: TGTGCCATCAGTCAGGGTACGCCAGAGGACGAGCAGTACTTC.

The V call is TRBV14, the J call TRBJ1-2, with D unresolved. Germline CDR1 is SGHDN and CDR2 is FVKESK. V lost 3 bases and J 2 bases, leaving 7 bases between the germline ends. There are 13 residues in the CDR3. The CDR3 reads CASSHEVNYGYTF. CDR3 nucleotide sequence: TGTGCCAGCAGCCATGAGGTGAACTATGGCTACACCTTC.

This chain joins TRBV7-2 and TRBJ2-7, with TRBD1 matching 8 bases. The trim removed 5 bases at V and 2 bases at J, leaving 5 bases unmatched. The germline V gene has CDR1 SGHTA and CDR2 FQGNSA. The CDR3 is 14 amino acids. DNA for the CDR3: TGTGCCAGCAGCGTCGGGACAGGACCCTACGAGCAGTACTTC. It encodes CASSVGTGPYEQYF.

The chain employs TRBV6-5 and TRBJ2-3; D uncertain. Germline V gene lookup returns CDR1 MNHEY and CDR2 SVGAGI. Trimming left V 6 bases short and J 2 bases short, with 15 bases between. This CDR3 has 15 residues. CDR3 sequence reads: CASRLTRHYTDTQYF. DNA for the CDR3: TGTGCCAGCAGGCTGACCCGGCACTACACAGATACGCAGTATTTT.

The chain is built from TRBV19 and TRBJ1-2, with 7 bases lining up with TRBD1. The CDR3 extends over 14 amino acids. Germline V gene data show CDR1 as LNHDA and CDR2 as SQIVND (reference sequence). J gave up 2 bases and V 1 base, and 1 base lay outside the gene matches. CDR3 region: CASSIGQGNYGYTF. The CDR3 DNA sequence: TGTGCCAGTAGTATAGGACAGGGAAACTATGGCTACACCTTC.

The gene calls are TRBV5-6 and TRBJ2-7, with D possibly being TRBD1 (6 bases). The V and J ends lost 2 bases and 2 bases respectively, with 14 bases between them. The CDR3 spans 15 residues. Germline assignment: CDR1 SGHDT and CDR2 YYEEEE. The CDR3 nucleotides read TGTGCCAGCAGCTTTACAGGGAGAGGCACCTACGAGCAGTACTTC. Translating gives CASSFTGRGTYEQYF.

This clone was seen only once. The rearrangement uses TRBV11-1 and TRBJ2-7; 10 bases line up with TRBD2. The CDR3 runs 14 residues. Losses at the gene ends were 5 bases for V and 3 bases for J; bases not matched to a gene: 4. CDR1 SGHAT and CDR2 FQDESV come from the germline V gene (reference sequence). The CDR3 coding sequence is TGTGCCAGCAGCCCGGGACTAGCGCACTACGAGCAGTACTTC. It is translated as CASSPGLAHYEQYF.

V and J are TRBV6-1 and TRBJ1-1; D gene unclear. V lost 6 bases, J lost 1 base, and 9 bases lay in between. CDR3 length equals 13 residues. Per the germline V gene, CDR1 is MNHNS and CDR2 is SASEGT. The CDR3 coding sequence is TGTGCCAGCAGGAGGGTATGGAACACTGAAGCTTTCTTT. As protein: CASRRVWNTEAFF.

This clone showed up just a few times. The chain carries TRBV2 and TRBJ2-1, with D possibly TRBD2 on 7 matching bases. V lost 4 bases to trimming and J lost 0 bases, with 13 bases between them. The CDR3 is made up of 16 amino acids. Germline-derived CDR1 and CDR2 are SNHLY and FYNNEI. The CDR3 protein is CASSGGGASSYNEQFF. The CDR3, as DNA: TGTGCCAGCAGTGGAGGGGGGGCGAGCTCCTACAATGAGCAGTTCTTC.

On this clone itself: Other DNA sequences in the sample encode the same CDR3. The V and J genes are TRBV5-4 and TRBJ2-6, with D tentatively TRBD2 (6 bases). The CDR3 loop spans 15 amino acids. Germline V gives CDR1 SGHNT, CDR2 YYREEE (reference sequence). V lost 0 bases and J lost 2, with 6 bases in between. Here the CDR3 DNA reads TGTGCCAGCAGCTTGGCGGGGGCTGGGGCCAACGTCCTGACTTTC. This encodes CASSLAGAGANVLTF.

A remark on this clone: The sample contains more than one DNA sequence encoding this CDR3. The J gene is TRBJ1-5, the V gene TRBV18; 7 nucleotides line up with TRBD1. The V segment lost 3 bases and the J segment 7 bases; nucleotides outside the gene matches: 6. Germline CDR1 reads KGHSH; CDR2 reads LQKENI. CDR3 size: 14 residues. The CDR3 DNA sequence: TGTGCCAGCTCACCGCGACAGGGTAACCAGCCCCAGCATTTT. It translates to CASSPRQGNQPQHF.

This rearrangement joins TRBV29-1 to TRBJ1-1; D possibly corresponds to TRBD1 (5 bases). This CDR3 spans 13 amino acids. CDR1 SQVTM and CDR2 ANQGSEA come from the germline V gene. V lost 7 bases and J 3 bases, leaving 15 bases between the germline ends. CDR3 in amino acids: CSASRGGDTEAFF. The CDR3 nucleotides read TGCAGCGCCTCAAGAGGAGGGGACACTGAAGCTTTCTTT.

This rearrangement joins TRBV27 to TRBJ1-2, with no clear D. The CDR3 contains 14 residues. Between the trimmed V and J ends, which lost 2 bases and 2 bases, there was a span of 9 bases. Looked up from germline, CDR1 is MNHEY and CDR2 is SMNVEV (reference sequence). The CDR3: CASSLNGWNYGYTF. The DNA for the CDR3 is TGTGCCAGCAGTTTAAACGGGTGGAACTATGGCTACACCTTC.

The sample holds a few counts of this clone. This sequence joins TRBV18 and TRBJ1-5; TRBD1 aligns across 8 bases. The V gene's germline CDR1 is KGHSH and CDR2 LQKENI. The CDR3 runs 14 residues. The trim removed 6 bases at V and 2 bases at J, leaving 3 bases unmatched. As DNA, the CDR3 is TGTGCCAGCTCGACAGGGGTCCGCAATCAGCCCCAGCATTTT. Protein product: CASSTGVRNQPQHF.

The chain is built from TRBV5-1 and TRBJ2-2, with TRBD2 matching over 7 bases. The trim removed 0 bases at V and 2 bases at J, leaving 4 bases unmatched. The CDR3 has 16 amino acids. Germline values: CDR1 SGHRS, CDR2 YFSETQ. Here the CDR3 DNA reads TGCGCCAGCAGCTTGGCCGCTAGCGGCAACACCGGGGAGCTGTTTTTT. Its protein product is CASSLAASGNTGELFF.

This clone has more than one count but fewer than ten. The V gene is TRBV7-2, the J gene TRBJ2-1; TRBD2 matches 8 bases. The CDR3 contains 14 residues. The ends lost 8 bases at V and 2 bases at J; junction bases unmatched: 5. Germline V gene lookup returns CDR1 SGHTA and CDR2 FQGNSA. The chain's CDR3 is CASSTSETYNEQFF. The CDR3 DNA sequence: TGTGCCAGCTCGACTAGCGAAACCTACAATGAGCAGTTCTTC. Looking up the rest from reference TRBV7-2 and TRBJ2-1 gives the full variable domain: GAGVSQSPSNKVTEKGKDVELRCDPISGHTALYWYRQSLGQGLEFLIYFQGNSAPDKSGLPSDRFSAERTGGSVSTLTIQRTQQEDSAVYLCASSTSETYNEQFFGPGTRLTVL.